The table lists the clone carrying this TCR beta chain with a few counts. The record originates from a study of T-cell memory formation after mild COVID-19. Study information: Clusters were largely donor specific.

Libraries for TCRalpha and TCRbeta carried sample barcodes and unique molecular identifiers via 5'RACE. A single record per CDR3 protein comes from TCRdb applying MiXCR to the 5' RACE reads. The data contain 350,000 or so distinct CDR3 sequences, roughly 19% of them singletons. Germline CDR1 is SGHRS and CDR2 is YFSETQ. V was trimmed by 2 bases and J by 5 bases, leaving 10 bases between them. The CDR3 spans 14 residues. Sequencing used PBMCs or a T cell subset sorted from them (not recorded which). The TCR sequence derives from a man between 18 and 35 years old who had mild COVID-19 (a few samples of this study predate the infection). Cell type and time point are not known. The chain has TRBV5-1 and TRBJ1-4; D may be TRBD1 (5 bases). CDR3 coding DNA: TGCGCCAGCAGCTTCCCAGGGAGAAATGAAAAACTGTTTTTT. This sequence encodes CASSFPGRNEKLFF. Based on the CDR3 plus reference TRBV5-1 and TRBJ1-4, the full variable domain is KAGVTQTPRYLIKTRGQQVTLSCSPISGHRSVSWYQQTPGQGLQFLFEYFSETQRNKGNFPGRFSGRQFSNSRSEMNVSTLELGDSALYLCASSFPGRNEKLFFGSGTQLSVL.